This T cell receptor (beta chain) appears in the sequencing data of a study of radiotherapy plus CTLA-4 blockade in lung cancer. Study at large: Across the patients, objective responses occurred in about 19%, and disease control in roughly 30%.

Patients with chemo-refractory metastatic non-small-cell lung cancer received focal radiation plus CTLA-4 blockade with ipilimumab. With regard to this clone: Its antigen is unidentified.

Study-wide findings and caveats: Alongside interferon-beta, early blood T cell clone dynamics were reportedly the best predictor of response. Blood TCR clones of tumor origin expanded after radiotherapy plus ipilimumab.

The ends were cut back, 6 bases at V and 5 bases at J, with 13 bases in the middle. The CDR3 runs to 13 residues. The V gene's germline CDR1 is LNHNV and CDR2 YYDKDF (reference sequence). The protocol was immunoSEQ multiplex PCR, while the TCRdb copy is restricted to in-frame clones and leaves out a portion. This table has about 19,000 clones, roughly 88% appearing once. The input for sequencing was peripheral blood, taken from a patient treated with radiotherapy plus ipilimumab. This clonotype was sampled from a human donor with non-small cell lung cancer whose response to radiotherapy plus ipilimumab could not be evaluated. The chain employs TRBV15 and TRBJ2-5, with D hard to call. For the CDR3, the DNA is TGTGCCACCAGTGAGGTCTCGGTTGAGACCCAGTACTTC. Amino acid sequence: CATSEVSVETQYF.